These 21 T cell receptor beta chains were sequenced from one sample in a study of T cell repertoires in cytomegalovirus infection. A single record per CDR3 protein comes from TCRdb applying MiXCR to the reads. The data show under 250,000 distinct CDR3 sequences, 9% to 15% seen once. The sequencing input was PBMCs. Receptors originate from a human donor in good health (CMV status not recorded). Some clones in this sample may be carry-over from other donors' samples.

This rearrangement joins TRBV6-1 to TRBJ1-4; D gene unclear. The germline V gene encodes CDR1 MNHNS and CDR2 SASEGT. The CDR3 is 13 amino acids. With 5 bases removed from V and 5 bases from J, the gap between germline ends came to 9 bases. The CDR3 protein is CASSFNKNEKLFF. The CDR3 DNA reads as TGTGCCAGCAGTTTCAACAAGAATGAAAAACTGTTTTTT.

This clonotype has a count of ten or more. The chain uses TRBV7-2 and TRBJ1-1; 8 bases align to TRBD1. The length of the CDR3 is 15 residues. Germline CDR1 is SGHTA and CDR2 is FQGNSA. The junction had 6 bases not matched to a gene; V was cut back by 5 bases and J by 1 base. The CDR3 reads CASSAGQAWNTEAFF. In DNA form, the CDR3 reads TGTGCCAGCAGCGCGGGACAGGCGTGGAACACTGAAGCTTTCTTT.

Ten or more counts support this clonotype. The V and J genes are TRBV2 and TRBJ2-5; 9 bases fit TRBD2. CDR3 length: 15 residues. Germline CDR1 reads SNHLY; CDR2 reads FYNNEI. Trimming at V came to 7 bases and at J to 4 bases, leaving 10 bases not matched to a gene. The CDR3 DNA reads TGTGCCAGCAAAGGGGGTAGCGGGAGATCAGAGACCCAGTACTTC. Translating gives CASKGGSGRSETQYF.

Concerning this clonotype itself: This may arise from a read error, as a much more abundant clone is one base away. The chain couples TRBV7-2 to TRBJ2-5; 9 bases agree with TRBD1. Germline CDR1 and CDR2: SGHTA and FQGNSA. This CDR3 has 15 amino acids. CDR3 in DNA: TGTGCCAGCAGCTCTTCCGGGACAGGGACGGAGACCCAGTGCTTC. It encodes CASSSSGTGTETQCF.

This clonotype was seen at least ten times. This rearrangement joins TRBV7-2 to TRBJ2-7, with a tentative D call TRBD2 (6 bases). This CDR3 has 15 residues. V shed 4 bases and J shed 2 bases, with 15 bases lying between them. CDR1 is SGHTA and CDR2 is FQGNSA in the germline V gene. CDR3: CASSSDRGSAYEQYF. CDR3 nucleotide sequence: TGTGCCAGCAGCTCAGACCGGGGGTCGGCCTACGAGCAGTACTTC.

The chain combines TRBV2 with TRBJ1-4; D is uncertain. CDR1 SNHLY and CDR2 FYNNEI come from the germline V gene. The CDR3 length is 12 residues. The ends were cut back, 5 bases at V and 4 bases at J, with 5 bases in the middle. The CDR3 DNA reads as TGTGCCAGCAGTTTCCGTAATGAAAAACTGTTTTTT. Translated: CASSFRNEKLFF.

This clonotype has more than one count but fewer than ten. The chain uses TRBV29-1 and TRBJ2-3; 7 nucleotides line up with TRBD2. Trimming took 8 bases from V and 10 from J; bases not matched to a gene: 21. The CDR3 sequence is 15 residues long. Germline lookup yields CDR1 SQVTM and CDR2 ANQGSEA. The CDR3 bases are TGCAGCTCAAGTCTCGGTAGCGGGCTGGGGGGTTCGCAGTATTTT. It specifies CSSSLGSGLGGSQYF.

This clonotype came up many times. The chain uses TRBV28 and TRBJ2-2; D is unclear. In germline, CDR1 is MDHEN, CDR2 SYDVKM. CDR3 length equals 13 residues. V shed 5 bases and J shed 5 bases, with 9 bases lying between them. The CDR3 sequence is CASSLLMTGELFF. As DNA, the CDR3 is TGTGCCAGCAGTCTCTTGATGACCGGGGAGCTGTTTTTT.

This clonotype was seen at least ten times. The chain joins TRBV7-2 to TRBJ1-6; D is unresolved. Germline loops: CDR1 SGHTA, CDR2 FQGNSA. Trimming shortened V by 1 base and J by 10 bases, and 14 bases separated the two germline ends. The CDR3 sequence is 15 residues long. CDR3 protein: CASSLVAGSGSPLHF. The CDR3 DNA reads TGTGCCAGCAGCTTAGTAGCGGGGTCGGGGTCACCCCTCCACTTT.

The rearrangement joins TRBV7-2 to TRBJ1-2; D not resolved. Per germline, CDR1 SGHTA and CDR2 FQGNSA. V gave up 4 bases and J gave up 7 bases, with 19 bases separating them. This CDR3 comprises 15 residues. This chain's CDR3 is CASSSNQATTIGYTF. Written as DNA, the CDR3 is TGTGCCAGCAGCTCCAATCAGGCCACAACTATTGGCTACACCTTC.

This clonotype has at least ten counts. The chain recombines TRBV7-2 with TRBJ2-7; D is uncertain. Trimming removed 2 bases from V and 6 bases from J, with 8 bases in between. CDR3 length: 12 residues. Germline loops: CDR1 SGHTA, CDR2 FQGNSA. The CDR3 here is CASSLNTGEQYF. In DNA form, the CDR3 reads TGTGCCAGCAGCTTAAATACCGGCGAGCAGTACTTC. Full variable domain (missing parts from reference TRBV7-2 and TRBJ2-7): GAGVSQSPSNKVTEKGKDVELRCDPISGHTALYWYRQSLGQGLEFLIYFQGNSAPDKSGLPSDRFSAERTGGSVSTLTIQRTQQEDSAVYLCASSLNTGEQYFGPGTRLTVT.

This clonotype was detected many times. The rearrangement links TRBV12-3 or TRBV12-4 to TRBJ1-4; tentatively, D is TRBD1 (5 bases). Trimming shortened V by 8 bases and J by 0 bases, and 10 bases separated the two germline ends. The CDR3 spans 14 residues. In DNA, the CDR3 is TGTGCCAGCGGCTTGACAGCAACTAATGAAAAACTGTTTTTT. Its protein is CASGLTATNEKLFF.

In this sample, this clonotype turned up many times. The genes are TRBV12-3 or TRBV12-4 and TRBJ2-5, with D unclear. V was cut by 1 base and J by 4 bases, with 10 bases left in between. The CDR3 consists of 14 residues. The CDR3 region has the DNA TGTGCCAGCAGTTTAGGGCTGCCCCGAGAGACCCAGTACTTC. Translated: CASSLGLPRETQYF.

This clonotype was seen ten or more times. The chain carries TRBV11-3 and TRBJ2-5, with D possibly TRBD1 on 6 matching bases. The V gene's germline CDR1 is SGHNT and CDR2 YENEEA. V shed 4 bases and J shed 3 bases, with 6 bases lying between them. The CDR3 is 12 residues long. CDR3 amino acids: CASSWTEETQYF. The CDR3 DNA reads as TGTGCCAGCAGCTGGACAGAAGAGACCCAGTACTTC.

This clonotype has at least ten counts. DNA for the CDR3: TGTGCCAGCAGCCTCACTTCCAGGGGAGGTGAGACGCAGTATTTT. This translates into CASSLTSRGGETQYF. The genes are TRBV7-8 and TRBJ2-3; D is tentatively TRBD1 or TRBD2 (6 bases each). This CDR3 has 15 residues. Trimming took 5 bases from V and 9 from J, leaving 21 bases between them. The germline V gene has CDR1 SGHVS and CDR2 FQNEAQ.

This clonotype was counted between two and nine times. The chain couples TRBV20-1 to TRBJ2-5; the match to TRBD2 covers 7 bases. J gave up 4 bases and V 4 bases, and 9 bases lay outside the gene matches. Per germline, CDR1 DFQATT and CDR2 SNEGSKA (reference sequence). There are 14 residues in the CDR3. CDR3 in DNA: TGCAGTGCTAAAGTAGCGGGCGGCGGAGAGACCCAGTACTTC. It encodes CSAKVAGGGETQYF.

This clonotype was found many times. This chain joins TRBV4-2 and TRBJ2-1; 9 bases are a match to TRBD2. This CDR3 region has 17 residues. V was pared by 0 bases and J by 4 bases, with 7 bases of the junction left unmatched. Germline lookup yields CDR1 LGHNA and CDR2 YNFKEQ. The CDR3: CASSQDRERGAYNEQFF. The DNA of the CDR3 is TGTGCCAGCAGCCAAGATAGGGAGCGGGGGGCTTACAATGAGCAGTTCTTC.

This clonotype was detected only a few times. The chain recombines TRBV5-1 with TRBJ2-1; D gene unclear. In germline, CDR1 is SGHRS, CDR2 YFSETQ. Trimming left V 0 bases short and J 13 bases short, with 8 bases between. The CDR3 runs to 11 residues. The CDR3 protein is CASSLDKKQFF. The CDR3, as DNA: TGCGCCAGCAGCTTGGATAAAAAACAGTTCTTC.

In this sample, this clonotype turned up many times. V and J are TRBV7-2 and TRBJ2-7; TRBD2 agrees at 12 bases. The CDR3 runs to 14 residues. In germline, CDR1 is SGHTA, CDR2 FQGNSA. The J segment lost 4 bases and the V segment lost 5 bases, leaving 3 bases of the junction unmatched. The DNA for the CDR3 is TGTGCCAGCAGCCCGACTAGCGGGAGTTACGAGCAGTACTTC. Translated: CASSPTSGSYEQYF.

The J gene is TRBJ1-2, the V gene TRBV19, with D unclear. Germline assignment: CDR1 LNHDA and CDR2 SQIVND (reference sequence). The CDR3 contains 11 residues. Trimming removed 9 bases at V and 2 bases at J, with 7 bases between. The CDR3 spells CASEKNYGYTF. The CDR3 DNA sequence: TGTGCCAGCGAAAAGAACTATGGCTACACCTTC.

This chain connects TRBV5-1 to TRBJ1-2, with TRBD1 identical over 8 bases. CDR3 length: 14 amino acids. V was pared by 4 bases and J by 8 bases, with 10 bases of the junction left unmatched. The germline V gene encodes CDR1 SGHRS and CDR2 YFSETQ. The CDR3 DNA reads TGCGCCAGCAGCGCGGGGACAGGCCAGGGGGGCTACACCTTC. Translated, it gives CASSAGTGQGGYTF.